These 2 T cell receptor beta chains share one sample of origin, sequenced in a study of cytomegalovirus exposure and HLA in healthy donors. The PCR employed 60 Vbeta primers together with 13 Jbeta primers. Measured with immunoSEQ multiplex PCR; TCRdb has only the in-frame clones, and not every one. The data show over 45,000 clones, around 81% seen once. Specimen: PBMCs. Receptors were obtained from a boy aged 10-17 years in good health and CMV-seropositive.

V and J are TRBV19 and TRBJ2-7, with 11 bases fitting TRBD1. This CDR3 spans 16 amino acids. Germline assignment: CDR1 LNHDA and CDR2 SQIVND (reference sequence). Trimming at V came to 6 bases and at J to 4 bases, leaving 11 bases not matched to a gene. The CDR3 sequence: CASSTLLGQGAYEQYF. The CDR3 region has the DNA TGTGCCAGTAGCACATTACTAGGACAGGGGGCTTACGAGCAGTACTTC.

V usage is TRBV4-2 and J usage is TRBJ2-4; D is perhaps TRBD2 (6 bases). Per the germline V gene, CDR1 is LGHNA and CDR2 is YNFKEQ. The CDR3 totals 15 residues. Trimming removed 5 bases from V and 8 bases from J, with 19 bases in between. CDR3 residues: CASSARWRGVDIQYF. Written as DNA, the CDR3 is TGTGCCAGCAGCGCAAGATGGCGGGGAGTGGACATTCAGTACTTC.